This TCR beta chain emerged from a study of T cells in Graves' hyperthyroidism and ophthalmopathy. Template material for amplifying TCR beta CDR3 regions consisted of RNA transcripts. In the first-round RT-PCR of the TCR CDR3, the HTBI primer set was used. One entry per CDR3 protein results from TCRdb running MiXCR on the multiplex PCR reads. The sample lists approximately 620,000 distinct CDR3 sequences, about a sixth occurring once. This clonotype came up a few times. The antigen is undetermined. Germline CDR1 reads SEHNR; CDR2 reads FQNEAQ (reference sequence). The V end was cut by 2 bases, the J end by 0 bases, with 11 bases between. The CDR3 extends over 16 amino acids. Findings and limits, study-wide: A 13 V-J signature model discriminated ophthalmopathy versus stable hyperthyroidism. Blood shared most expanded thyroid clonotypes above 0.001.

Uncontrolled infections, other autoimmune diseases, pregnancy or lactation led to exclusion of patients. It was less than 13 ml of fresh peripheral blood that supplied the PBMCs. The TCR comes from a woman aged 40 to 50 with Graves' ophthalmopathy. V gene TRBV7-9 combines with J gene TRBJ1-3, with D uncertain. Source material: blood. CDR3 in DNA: TGTGCCAGCAGCTTACCATTCGACAACTCTGGAAACACCATATATTTT. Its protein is CASSLPFDNSGNTIYF.